This T cell receptor (beta chain) was obtained from a study of shared clonotypes between healthy human individuals. Sorted-subset replicate PCRs used 200 ng of genomic DNA. This amount corresponded to tens of thousands of T cell genomes. Original handling: Quality scores were absent from the junction-only immunoSEQ sequences, so filtering differed. The method was immunoSEQ multiplex PCR; TCRdb's version includes in-frame clones alone and lacks a portion of them. Clonal size and the V and J genes are those of that table, whereas D and trimming came from the DNA. Of roughly 1,100,000 clones in the sample, roughly 70% were seen once. Notes on the study in general: Among the subsets, naive ones generally showed larger estimated richness than memory ones. Limitation of the genetic and exposure-history diversity represented came from the few donors.

Trimming removed 3 bases from V and 0 bases from J, with 8 bases in between. Germline loops: CDR1 GTSNPN, CDR2 SVGIG (reference sequence). The CDR3 is made up of 13 amino acids. Concerning this clone: Its antigen is as yet unknown.

The specimen sequenced was memory CD4+ T cells sorted from blood. Stated subset: CD45RA-negative fraction. The chain links TRBV30 to TRBJ1-2; a possible D gene is TRBD1 (5 bases). The receptor was derived from a man aged 18 to 29 in good health. CDR3 nucleotide sequence: TGTGCCTGGAGCGGGGGTCCTAACTATGGCTACACCTTC. The encoded protein is CAWSGGPNYGYTF.